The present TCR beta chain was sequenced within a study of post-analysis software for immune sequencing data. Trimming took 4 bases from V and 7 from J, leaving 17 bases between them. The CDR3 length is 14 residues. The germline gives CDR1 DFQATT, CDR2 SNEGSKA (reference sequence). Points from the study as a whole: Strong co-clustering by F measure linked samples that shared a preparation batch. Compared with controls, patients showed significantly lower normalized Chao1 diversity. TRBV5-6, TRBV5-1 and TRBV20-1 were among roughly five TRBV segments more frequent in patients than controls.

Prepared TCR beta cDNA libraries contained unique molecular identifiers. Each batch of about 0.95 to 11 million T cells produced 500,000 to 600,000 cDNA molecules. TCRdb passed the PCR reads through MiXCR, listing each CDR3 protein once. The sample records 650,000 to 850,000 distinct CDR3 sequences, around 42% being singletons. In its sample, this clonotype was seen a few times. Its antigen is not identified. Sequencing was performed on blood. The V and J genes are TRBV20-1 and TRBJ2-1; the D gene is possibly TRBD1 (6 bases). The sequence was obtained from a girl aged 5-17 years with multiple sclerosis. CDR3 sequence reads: CSATRDTHRNEQFF. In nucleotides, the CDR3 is TGCAGTGCTACCCGGGACACCCATAGGAATGAGCAGTTCTTC.